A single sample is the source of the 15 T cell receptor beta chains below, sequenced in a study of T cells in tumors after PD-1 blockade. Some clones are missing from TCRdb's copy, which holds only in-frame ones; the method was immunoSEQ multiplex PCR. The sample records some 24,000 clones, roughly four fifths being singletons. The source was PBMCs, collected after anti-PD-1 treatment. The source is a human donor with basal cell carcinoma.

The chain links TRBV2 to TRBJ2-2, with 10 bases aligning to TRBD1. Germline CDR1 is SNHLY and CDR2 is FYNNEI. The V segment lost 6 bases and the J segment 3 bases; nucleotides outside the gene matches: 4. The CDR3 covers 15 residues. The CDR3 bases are TGTGCCAGCAGCCCGGGACAGGGGCACACCGGGGAGCTGTTTTTT. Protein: CASSPGQGHTGELFF. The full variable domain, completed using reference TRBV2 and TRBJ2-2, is EPEVTQTPSHQVTQMGQEVILRCVPISNHLYFYWYRQILGQKVEFLVSFYNNEISEKSEIFDDQFSVERPDGSNFTLKIRSTKLEDSAMYFCASSPGQGHTGELFFGEGSRLTVL.

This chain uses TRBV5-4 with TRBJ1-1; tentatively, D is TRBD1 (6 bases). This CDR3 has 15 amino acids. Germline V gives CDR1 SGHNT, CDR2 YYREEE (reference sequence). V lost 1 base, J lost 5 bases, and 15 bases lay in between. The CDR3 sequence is CASSLRGATYTEAFF. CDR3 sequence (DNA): TGTGCCAGCAGCTTGCGGGGGGCCACGTATACTGAAGCTTTCTTT. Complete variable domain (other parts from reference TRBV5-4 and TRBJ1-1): ETGVTQSPTHLIKTRGQQVTLRCSSQSGHNTVSWYQQALGQGPQFIFQYYREEENGRGNFPPRFSGLQFPNYSSELNVNALELDDSALYLCASSLRGATYTEAFFGQGTRLTVV.

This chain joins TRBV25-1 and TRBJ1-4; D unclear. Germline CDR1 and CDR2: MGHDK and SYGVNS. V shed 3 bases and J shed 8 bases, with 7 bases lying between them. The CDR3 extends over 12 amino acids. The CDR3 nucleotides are TGTGCCAGCAGTGACCCCGGGGAAAAACTGTTTTTT. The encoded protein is CASSDPGEKLFF.

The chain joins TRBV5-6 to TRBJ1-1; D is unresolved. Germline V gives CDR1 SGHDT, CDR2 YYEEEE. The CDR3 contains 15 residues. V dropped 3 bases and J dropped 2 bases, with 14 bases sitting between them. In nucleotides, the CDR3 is TGTGCCAGCAGCTCGCGGCGGGCGGGAAACACTGAAGCTTTCTTT. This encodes CASSSRRAGNTEAFF.

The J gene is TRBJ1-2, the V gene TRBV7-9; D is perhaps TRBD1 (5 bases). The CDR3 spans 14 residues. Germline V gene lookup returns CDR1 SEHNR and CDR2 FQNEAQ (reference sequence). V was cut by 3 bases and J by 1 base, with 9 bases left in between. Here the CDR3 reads CASSFGAGNYGYTF. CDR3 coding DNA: TGTGCCAGCAGCTTTGGGGCCGGTAACTATGGCTACACCTTC. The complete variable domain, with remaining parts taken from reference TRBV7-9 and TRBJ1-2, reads DTGVSQNPRHKITKRGQNVTFRCDPISEHNRLYWYRQTLGQGPEFLTYFQNEAQLEKSRLLSDRFSAERPKGSFSTLEIQRTEQGDSAMYLCASSFGAGNYGYTFGSGTRLTVV.

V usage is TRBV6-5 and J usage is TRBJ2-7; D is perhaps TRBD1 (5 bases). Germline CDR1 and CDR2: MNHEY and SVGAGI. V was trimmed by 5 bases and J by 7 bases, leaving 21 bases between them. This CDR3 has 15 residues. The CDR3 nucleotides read TGTGCCAGCAGTCCGACCCGAGCAGGGTATGAGGAGCAGTACTTC. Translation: CASSPTRAGYEEQYF.

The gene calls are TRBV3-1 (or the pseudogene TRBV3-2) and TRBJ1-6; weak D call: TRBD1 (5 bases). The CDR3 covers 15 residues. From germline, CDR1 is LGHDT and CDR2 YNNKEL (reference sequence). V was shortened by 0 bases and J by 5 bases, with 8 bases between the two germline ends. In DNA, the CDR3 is TGTGCCAGCAGCCAAGATCGCAGGGATAATTCACCCCTCCACTTT. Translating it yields CASSQDRRDNSPLHF.

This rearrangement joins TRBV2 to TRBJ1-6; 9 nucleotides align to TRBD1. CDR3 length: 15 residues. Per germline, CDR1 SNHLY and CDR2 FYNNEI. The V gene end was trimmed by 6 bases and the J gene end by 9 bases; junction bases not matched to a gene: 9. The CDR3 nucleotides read TGTGCCAGCAGCGTAGGACAGGGGTACAGTTCACCCCTCCACTTT. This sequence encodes CASSVGQGYSSPLHF.

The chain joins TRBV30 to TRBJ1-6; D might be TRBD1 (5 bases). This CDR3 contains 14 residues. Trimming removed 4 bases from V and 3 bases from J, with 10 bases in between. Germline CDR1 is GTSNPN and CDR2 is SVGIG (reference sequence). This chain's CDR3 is CAWTGFNYNSPLHF. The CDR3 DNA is TGTGCCTGGACAGGGTTTAACTATAATTCACCCCTCCACTTT.

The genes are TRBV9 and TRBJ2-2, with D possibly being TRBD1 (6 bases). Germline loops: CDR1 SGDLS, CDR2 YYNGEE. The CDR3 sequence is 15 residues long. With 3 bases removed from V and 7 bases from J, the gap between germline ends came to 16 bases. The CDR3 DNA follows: TGTGCCAGCAGCGGCGGTACAGGGTTATTCGGGGAGCTGTTTTTT. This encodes CASSGGTGLFGELFF.

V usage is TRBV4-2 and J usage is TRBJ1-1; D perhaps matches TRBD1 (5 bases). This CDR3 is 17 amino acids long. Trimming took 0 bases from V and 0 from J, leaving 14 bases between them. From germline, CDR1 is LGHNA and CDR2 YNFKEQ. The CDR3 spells CASSQEASGGMNTEAFF. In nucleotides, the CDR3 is TGTGCCAGCAGCCAAGAGGCGTCTGGGGGGATGAACACTGAAGCTTTCTTT.

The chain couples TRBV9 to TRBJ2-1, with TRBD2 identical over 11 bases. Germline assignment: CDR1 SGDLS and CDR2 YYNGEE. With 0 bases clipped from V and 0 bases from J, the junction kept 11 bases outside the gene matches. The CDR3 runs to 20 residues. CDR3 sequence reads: CASSVGSTSGGWSSYNEQFF. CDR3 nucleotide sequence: TGTGCCAGCAGCGTAGGGAGCACTAGCGGGGGCTGGAGCTCCTACAATGAGCAGTTCTTC. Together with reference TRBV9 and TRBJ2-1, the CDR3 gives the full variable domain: DSGVTQTPKHLITATGQRVTLRCSPRSGDLSVYWYQQSLDQGLQFLIQYYNGEERAKGNILERFSAQQFPDLHSELNLSSLELGDSALYFCASSVGSTSGGWSSYNEQFFGPGTRLTVL.

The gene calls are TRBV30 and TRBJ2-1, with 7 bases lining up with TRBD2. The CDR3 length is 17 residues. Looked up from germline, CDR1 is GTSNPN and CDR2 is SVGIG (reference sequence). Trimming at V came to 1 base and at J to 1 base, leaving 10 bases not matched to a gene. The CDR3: CAWSDLADLGSYNEQFF. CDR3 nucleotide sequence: TGTGCCTGGAGTGATCTAGCGGACCTTGGTTCCTACAATGAGCAGTTCTTC. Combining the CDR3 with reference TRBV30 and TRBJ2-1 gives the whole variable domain SQTIHQWPATLVQPVGSPLSLECTVEGTSNPNLYWYRQAAGRGLQLLFYSVGIGQISSEVPQNLSASRPQDRQFILSSKKLLLSDSGFYLCAWSDLADLGSYNEQFFGPGTRLTVL.

This chain's CDR3 is CASSLVGPLDEQYF. The CDR3 region has the DNA TGCGCCAGCAGCTTGGTCGGACCCCTGGACGAGCAGTACTTC. The chain carries TRBV5-1 and TRBJ2-7; D is uncertain. Germline assignment: CDR1 SGHRS and CDR2 YFSETQ. There are 14 residues in the CDR3. The V and J ends lost 0 bases and 5 bases respectively, with 12 bases between them.

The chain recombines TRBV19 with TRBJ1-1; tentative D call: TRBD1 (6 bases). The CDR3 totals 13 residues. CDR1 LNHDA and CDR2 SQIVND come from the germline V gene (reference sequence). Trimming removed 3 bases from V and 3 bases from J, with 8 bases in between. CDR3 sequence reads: CASSMKGDTEAFF. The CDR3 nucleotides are TGTGCCAGTAGTATGAAGGGGGACACTGAAGCTTTCTTT.